This T cell receptor (beta chain) was profiled in a study of blood T cell repertoires in COVID-19. The table came from immunoSEQ multiplex PCR; TCRdb's copy has only in-frame clones and leaves some out. Of around 150,000 clones listed, over 75% were seen once; the top ten hold about 3.2%. The length of the CDR3 is 16 residues. From germline, CDR1 is KGHSH and CDR2 LQKENI. V lost 0 bases and J 4 bases, leaving 16 bases between the germline ends. This clone was found many times. The sample comprised PBMCs or T cells enriched from blood (not recorded which). This receptor was identified in a woman aged 45-60 years who had recovered from COVID-19. The chain carries TRBV18 and TRBJ2-7, with D unclear. The CDR3: CASSPPLDPPPYEQYF. For the CDR3, the DNA is TGTGCCAGCTCACCACCTCTAGATCCCCCCCCTTACGAGCAGTACTTC.